A single sample is the source of the 8 T cell receptor beta chains below, sequenced in a study of T cells in localized non-small cell lung cancer. TCRdb's table, derived via immunoSEQ multiplex PCR, lists solely in-frame clones and lacks some. The sample records some 13,000 clones, around 88% being singletons. The sample in question was peripheral blood, obtained before any cancer treatment. The origin of the receptors is a male donor older than 55 with stage I lung adenocarcinoma.

This clone was observed once. J is TRBJ2-2 and V is TRBV6-6; D is unresolved. Trimming shortened V by 5 bases and J by 7 bases, and 17 bases separated the two germline ends. The germline gives CDR1 MNHNY, CDR2 SVGAGI (reference sequence). The CDR3 runs 15 residues. This CDR3 is CASSKGTYTVGELFF. As DNA, the CDR3 is TGTGCCAGCAGTAAAGGTACCTACACCGTCGGGGAGCTGTTTTTT.

The rearrangement links TRBV5-4 to TRBJ2-3; D remains ambiguous. Deletions cut 0 bases from V and 4 bases from J, with 9 bases between. The CDR3 covers 14 residues. CDR1 and CDR2 (germline): SGHNT, YYREEE (reference sequence). The CDR3: CASSLDQSADTQYF. As DNA, the CDR3 is TGTGCCAGCAGCTTGGATCAGTCGGCAGATACGCAGTATTTT. Using reference TRBV5-4 and TRBJ2-3 for the parts outside the CDR3, the full variable domain is ETGVTQSPTHLIKTRGQQVTLRCSSQSGHNTVSWYQQALGQGPQFIFQYYREEENGRGNFPPRFSGLQFPNYSSELNVNALELDDSALYLCASSLDQSADTQYFGPGTRLTVL.

V gene TRBV28 combines with J gene TRBJ2-7; a weak D match, TRBD2 (6 bases). Trimming stripped 7 bases from V and 1 base from J, with 14 bases between. Germline V gene lookup returns CDR1 MDHEN and CDR2 SYDVKM. This CDR3 comprises 14 residues. DNA for the CDR3: TGTGCCAGCAAACGTCTGGGGGGATCCTACGAGCAGTACTTC. It codes for CASKRLGGSYEQYF.

This chain joins TRBV5-1 and TRBJ2-1; TRBD2 agrees at 10 bases. CDR1 and CDR2 from the germline V gene are SGHRS and YFSETQ. V trimming: 3 bases; J trimming: 8 bases; junction bases outside the gene matches: 5. The CDR3 covers 14 residues. The CDR3 nucleotides read TGCGCCAGCAGCTCCGCTAGCGGGAGTCATGAGCAGTTCTTC. This codes for CASSSASGSHEQFF. The full variable domain, its missing parts supplied by reference TRBV5-1 and TRBJ2-1, is KAGVTQTPRYLIKTRGQQVTLSCSPISGHRSVSWYQQTPGQGLQFLFEYFSETQRNKGNFPGRFSGRQFSNSRSEMNVSTLELGDSALYLCASSSASGSHEQFFGPGTRLTVL.

This clone appeared a few times. The V and J genes are TRBV2 and TRBJ1-1; possibly TRBD1 for D (5 bases). V gave up 4 bases and J gave up 7 bases, with 7 bases separating them. CDR1 is SNHLY and CDR2 is FYNNEI in the germline V gene. The CDR3 loop spans 11 amino acids. The CDR3 region has the DNA TGTGCCAGCAGTGGCGGGGGTGAAGCTTTCTTT. This codes for CASSGGGEAFF.

This clone appeared once. The chain couples TRBV11-1 to TRBJ2-1; TRBD2 aligns across 9 bases. Trimming at V came to 1 base and at J to 4 bases, leaving 2 bases not matched to a gene. Germline V gene lookup returns CDR1 SGHAT and CDR2 FQDESV (reference sequence). This CDR3 contains 15 residues. CDR3 coding DNA: TGTGCCAGCAGCTTAGGCGGGAGGGCATACAATGAGCAGTTCTTC. Its protein is CASSLGGRAYNEQFF.

The chain combines TRBV28 with TRBJ1-2; D gene unclear. Germline loops: CDR1 MDHEN, CDR2 SYDVKM. The CDR3 contains 14 residues. Trimming took off 4 bases at V and 4 bases at J, with 13 bases between the two ends. In nucleotides, the CDR3 is TGTGCCAGCAGTTCCCCCGGGGTCTTCTATGGCTACACCTTC. This translates into CASSSPGVFYGYTF.

J is TRBJ1-6 and V is TRBV7-9; the D is unclear. Trimming left V 1 base short and J 12 bases short, with 13 bases between. This CDR3 contains 14 residues. Per germline, CDR1 SEHNR and CDR2 FQNEAQ (reference sequence). CDR3 loop: CASSLGVRGQPLHF. CDR3 bases: TGTGCCAGCAGCTTAGGGGTTCGTGGGCAACCCCTCCACTTT.